The subject of this entry is one T cell receptor beta chain. The entry originates in a study of human CD8 memory T cell subsets. Libraries for TCR beta were constructed using UMI-labeled 5' RACE. TCRdb reanalyzed the 5' RACE reads and collapses them to one entry per CDR3 protein, without DNA. Its table records just under 7,500 distinct CDR3 sequences. The study used negative magnetic separation to enrich total CD8+ T cells. CDR1 and CDR2 (germline): SEHNR, FQNEAQ (reference sequence). The CDR3 extends over 14 amino acids. The rearrangement links TRBV7-9 to TRBJ1-5. Sample: CD8+ T cells from PBMCs. This TCR was recovered from a human donor in good health. The CDR3 region is CASSSTFSNQPQHF. Looking up the rest from reference TRBV7-9 and TRBJ1-5 gives the full variable domain: DTGVSQNPRHKITKRGQNVTFRCDPISEHNRLYWYRQTLGQGPEFLTYFQNEAQLEKSRLLSDRFSAERPKGSFSTLEIQRTEQGDSAMYLCASSSTFSNQPQHFGDGTRLSIL.